A selection of T cell receptor beta chains follows, all from one sample in a study of blood T cell repertoires in COVID-19. Libraries were prepared by immunoSEQ multiplex PCR; TCRdb keeps only in-frame clonotypes and omits some of them. The sample carries approximately 480,000 clones, around 90% recorded once. Sequencing was performed on PBMCs or T cells enriched from blood (not recorded which). The receptors shown here come from a woman between 18 and 30 years old who had recovered from COVID-19. Both conserved end residues are part of each CDR3. The D gene is left open where the match is weak. Some rows mark clone size as missing; the rest say once, few, many or name a class of expanded clone.

>TRBV7-9|.|TRBJ1-3|.
CASSPIDTDNTIYF
TGTGCCAGCAGCCCAATTGACACGGATAACACCATATATTTT
>TRBV5-1|.|TRBJ1-1|TRBD1
CASSVDRVEAFF
TGCGCCAGCAGCGTGGACAGGGTTGAAGCTTTCTTT
>TRBV5-1|.|TRBJ2-5|.
CASRGQSQETQYF
TGCGCCAGTCGAGGACAGTCCCAAGAGACCCAGTACTTC
>TRBV2|.|TRBJ2-5|TRBD1
CASSVLGTGTETQYF
TGTGCCAGCAGCGTCCTTGGGACAGGGACAGAGACCCAGTACTTC
>TRBV5-1|.|TRBJ1-2|.
CASSSATGYYGYTF
TGCGCCAGCAGCTCCGCTACAGGGTACTATGGCTACACCTTC
>TRBV9|.|TRBJ1-1|.
CASSPGQNTEAFF
TGTGCCAGCAGCCCGGGACAGAACACTGAAGCTTTCTTT
>TRBV6-5|.|TRBJ1-6|.
CASSSLGSYNSPLHF
TGTGCCAGCAGCTCCCTAGGCTCCTATAATTCACCCCTCCACTTT
>TRBV19|.|TRBJ2-1|.
CASGTGVHNEQFF
TGTGCCAGTGGGACGGGGGTCCACAATGAGCAGTTCTTC
>TRBV5-1|once|TRBJ2-5|TRBD2
CASSLAPTSGGQETQYF
TGCGCCAGCAGCTTGGCCCCTACTAGCGGGGGGCAAGAGACCCAGTACTTC
>TRBV10-1|once|TRBJ2-7|.
CASSEGGTRYEQYF
TGCGCCAGCAGTGAGGGAGGGACCCGCTACGAGCAGTACTTC
>TRBV27|.|TRBJ2-5|TRBD2
CASSPQGSGGLETQYF
TGTGCCAGCAGTCCGCAGGGTAGCGGGGGATTGGAGACCCAGTACTTC
>TRBV16|.|TRBJ1-2|TRBD1
CASSYRQGADYGYTF
TGTGCCAGCAGCTATAGACAGGGGGCCGACTATGGCTACACCTTC
>TRBV10-3|.|TRBJ2-5|.
CAIGSDSQETQYF
TGTGCCATCGGGAGCGATTCCCAAGAGACCCAGTACTTC
>TRBV18|.|TRBJ1-2|TRBD1
CASSQIPGQGNGYTF
TGTGCCAGCTCTCAAATCCCGGGACAGGGAAATGGCTACACCTTC
>TRBV3-1/TRBV3-2|.|TRBJ1-1|TRBD1
CASRLRGQGEVAFF
TGTGCCAGCAGACTTAGAGGACAGGGGGAGGTAGCTTTCTTT
>TRBV7-2|.|TRBJ2-3|TRBD1
CASSPDRVRTDTQYF
TGTGCCAGCAGCCCCGACAGGGTGCGCACAGATACGCAGTATTTT
>TRBV6-4|.|TRBJ1-1|.
CASSDPIRRTEAFF
TGTGCCAGCAGCGATCCAATACGGAGGACTGAAGCTTTCTTT
>TRBV28|few|TRBJ1-1|.
CASSLLNSRAFF
TGTGCCAGCAGTTTGTTGAATTCACGGGCTTTCTTT
>TRBV20-1|.|TRBJ2-1|TRBD2
CSASLAGGPNEQFF
TGCAGTGCTAGTCTAGCGGGGGGGCCGAATGAGCAGTTCTTC
>TRBV28|.|TRBJ1-1|.
CASRFGGTEAFF
TGTGCCAGCAGGTTTGGGGGGACTGAAGCTTTCTTT
>TRBV3-1/TRBV3-2|.|TRBJ1-2|TRBD1
CASSQGLPGQGNYGYTF
TGTGCCAGCAGCCAAGGTCTTCCGGGACAGGGGAACTATGGCTACACCTTC
>TRBV10-3|.|TRBJ2-2|.
CAIPKSGLEFGGELFF
TGTGCCATCCCCAAGAGCGGTCTTGAATTCGGCGGGGAGCTGTTTTTT
>TRBV25-1|.|TRBJ2-7|.
CASSEFRGGPYEQYF
TGTGCCAGCAGTGAATTTAGGGGTGGTCCCTACGAGCAGTACTTC
>TRBV10-3|.|TRBJ1-2|TRBD1
CAIQGEGNYGYTF
TGTGCCATCCAGGGGGAAGGGAACTATGGCTACACCTTC
>TRBV30|.|TRBJ1-2|.
CAWSGLSKTNYTF
TGTGCCTGGAGTGGACTGAGTAAAACTAACTACACCTTC
>TRBV27|once|TRBJ2-2|TRBD1
CASSLSPGTGAGELFF
TGTGCCAGCAGTTTGTCCCCCGGGACAGGGGCCGGGGAGCTGTTTTTT
>TRBV12-5|once|TRBJ2-2|.
CASGLPPGELFF
TGTGCTAGTGGTTTGCCTCCCGGGGAGCTGTTTTTT
>TRBV25-1|.|TRBJ2-2|.
CASRQGSGELFF
TGTGCCAGCAGACAGGGTAGCGGGGAGCTGTTTTTT
>TRBV5-1|.|TRBJ1-4|TRBD1
CASSLGQGGEKLFF
TGCGCCAGCAGCTTAGGACAGGGTGGAGAAAAACTGTTTTTT
>TRBV10-1|.|TRBJ2-1|TRBD1
CASTPTGIDEQFF
TGCGCCAGCACTCCGACAGGGATAGATGAGCAGTTCTTC
>TRBV14|few|TRBJ1-2|.
CASSETVNNYGYTF
TGTGCCAGCAGCGAGACAGTAAATAACTATGGCTACACCTTC
>TRBV12-3/TRBV12-4|.|TRBJ1-5|.
CASSPGGNQPQHF
TGTGCCAGCAGCCCCGGGGGGAATCAGCCCCAGCATTTT
>TRBV6-6|.|TRBJ1-1|.
CASRDNMDTEAFF
TGTGCCAGCAGGGACAACATGGACACTGAAGCTTTCTTT
>TRBV4-1|.|TRBJ2-7|TRBD2
CASSQEDGGFYEQYF
TGCGCCAGCAGCCAAGAGGACGGGGGGTTCTACGAGCAGTACTTC
>TRBV23-1|.|TRBJ2-2|.
CASSQPWTASITGELFF
TGCGCCAGCAGTCAACCCTGGACAGCCTCGATCACCGGGGAGCTGTTTTTT
>TRBV6-5|.|TRBJ2-2|TRBD1
CASSSDRGLGELFF
TGTGCCAGCAGTTCGGACAGGGGGCTAGGGGAGCTGTTTTTT
>TRBV5-1|.|TRBJ2-7|.
CASSSMPGGREQYF
TGCGCCAGCAGCTCAATGCCAGGGGGGCGAGAGCAGTACTTC
>TRBV5-5|once|TRBJ2-7|TRBD1
CASHRTGALSYEQYF
TGTGCCAGCCACCGGACAGGCGCTCTCTCCTACGAGCAGTACTTC
>TRBV29-1|.|TRBJ2-5|TRBD2
CSVVGTSGGDVQETQYF
TGCAGCGTTGTCGGGACTAGCGGGGGGGACGTCCAAGAGACCCAGTACTTC
>TRBV7-2|few|TRBJ1-2|TRBD1
CASSLAGGTGGANYGYTF
TGTGCCAGCAGCTTAGCTGGCGGGACAGGGGGGGCTAACTATGGCTACACCTTC
>TRBV5-5|.|TRBJ1-4|.
CASSLMGGPTNEKLFF
TGTGCCAGCAGCTTGATGGGAGGGCCAACTAATGAAAAACTGTTTTTT
>TRBV1|few|TRBJ2-4|.
CTSSRQGNWHIQYF
TGCACCAGCAGCCGGCAGGGTAATTGGCACATTCAGTACTTC
>TRBV5-1|.|TRBJ1-4|.
CASSLGSEGEKLFF
TGCGCCAGCAGCTTAGGGTCGGAGGGTGAAAAACTGTTTTTT
>TRBV7-2|.|TRBJ2-7|TRBD1
CASSSRTGPYEQYF
TGTGCCAGCAGCTCTCGGACAGGGCCCTACGAGCAGTACTTC
>TRBV25-1|.|TRBJ2-4|.
CASSEKDSLAKNIQYF
TGTGCCAGCAGTGAAAAAGACAGCTTAGCCAAAAACATTCAGTACTTC
>TRBV27|once|TRBJ1-2|.
CASRPTGNYGYTF
TGTGCCAGCAGGCCGACAGGAAACTATGGCTACACCTTC
>TRBV7-9|.|TRBJ1-6|.
CASSLAGIGAYNSPLHF
TGTGCCAGCAGCTTAGCCGGGATCGGGGCCTATAATTCACCCCTCCACTTT
>TRBV7-2|.|TRBJ2-1|TRBD1
CASSPDAGTGINEQFF
TGTGCCAGCAGCCCGGACGCCGGGACAGGGATCAATGAGCAGTTCTTC
>TRBV3-1/TRBV3-2|.|TRBJ2-4|.
CASSQDTGAGGNIQYF
TGTGCCAGCAGCCAAGACACCGGGGCAGGGGGGAACATTCAGTACTTC
>TRBV12-3/TRBV12-4|.|TRBJ2-7|TRBD2
CASSFGGEYEQYF
TGTGCCAGCAGCTTTGGGGGGGAGTACGAGCAGTACTTC